Presented here are 27 T cell receptor beta chains from one specimen sequenced in a study of OX40 agonist ivuxolimab in advanced cancers. Sequencing was performed with immunoSEQ multiplex PCR; in TCRdb, only in-frame clones are kept and a portion is missing. The sample holds about 110,000 clones, 90% seen once. The sample in question was CD4+ or CD8+ T cells sorted from blood, obtained in a trial of the OX40 agonist ivuxolimab. The receptor source for this set is an adult with an advanced solid tumor such as melanoma, head and neck, liver or kidney cancer.

The J gene is TRBJ2-7, the V gene TRBV2, with 7 nucleotides matching TRBD1. Germline values: CDR1 SNHLY, CDR2 FYNNEI. V shed 6 bases and J 0 bases; nucleotides not matched to a gene: 2. The CDR3 is 13 amino acids. CDR3 in DNA: TGTGCCAGCAGACGACAGGGCTCCTACGAGCAGTACTTC. Protein product: CASRRQGSYEQYF.

The V call is TRBV11-2, the J call TRBJ2-1; D is uncertain. There are 14 residues in the CDR3. The germline gives CDR1 SGHAT, CDR2 FQNNGV. With 4 bases removed from V and 8 bases from J, the gap between germline ends came to 15 bases. CDR3 nucleotides: TGTGCCAGCAGCTCAGGAATGGCTTTCGATGAGCAGTTCTTC. It specifies CASSSGMAFDEQFF.

This clone was seen a single time. The rearrangement joins TRBV7-2 to TRBJ2-1; no reliable D call. Germline CDR1 is SGHTA and CDR2 is FQGNSA. The CDR3 is 15 amino acids. V was cut by 0 bases and J by 9 bases, with 15 bases left in between. The CDR3 sequence is CASSLATAWSGEQFF. The DNA for the CDR3 is TGTGCCAGCAGCTTAGCCACAGCATGGTCTGGTGAGCAGTTCTTC.

The chain joins TRBV7-2 to TRBJ2-3; D is possibly TRBD2 (6 bases). The germline V gene encodes CDR1 SGHTA and CDR2 FQGNSA. V shed 3 bases and J shed 0 bases, with 13 bases lying between them. CDR3 size: 16 residues. CDR3 region: CASSFGHGGSTDTQYF. DNA for the CDR3: TGTGCCAGCAGCTTTGGGCACGGGGGTAGCACAGATACGCAGTATTTT. Based on the CDR3 plus reference TRBV7-2 and TRBJ2-3, the full variable domain is GAGVSQSPSNKVTEKGKDVELRCDPISGHTALYWYRQSLGQGLEFLIYFQGNSAPDKSGLPSDRFSAERTGGSVSTLTIQRTQQEDSAVYLCASSFGHGGSTDTQYFGPGTRLTVL.

The chain employs TRBV18 and TRBJ1-2; weak D call: TRBD1 (5 bases). The germline V gene has CDR1 KGHSH and CDR2 LQKENI. V was trimmed by 3 bases and J by 8 bases, leaving 16 bases between them. CDR3 length: 14 amino acids. CDR3: CASSPSIRGEGYTF. CDR3 in DNA: TGTGCCAGCTCACCTTCGATACGGGGCGAAGGCTACACCTTC.

The rearrangement uses TRBV7-6 and TRBJ2-7; D is possibly TRBD1 (6 bases). Trimming took 0 bases from V and 6 from J, leaving 18 bases between them. CDR3 length: 16 amino acids. Germline CDR1 reads SGHVS; CDR2 reads FNYEAQ. The CDR3 sequence is CASSLAFGQGGTEQYF. In nucleotides, the CDR3 is TGTGCCAGCAGCTTAGCGTTTGGTCAAGGGGGAACCGAGCAGTACTTC. Complete variable domain (other parts from reference TRBV7-6 and TRBJ2-7): GAGVSQSPRYKVTKRGQDVALRCDPISGHVSLYWYRQALGQGPEFLTYFNYEAQQDKSGLPNDRFSAERPEGSISTLTIQRTEQRDSAMYRCASSLAFGQGGTEQYFGPGTRLTVT.

V usage is TRBV15 and J usage is TRBJ1-2, with D unresolved. Germline assignment: CDR1 LNHNV and CDR2 YYDKDF (reference sequence). This CDR3 spans 13 amino acids. Deletions cut 1 base from V and 7 bases from J, with 10 bases between. The CDR3 region has the DNA TGTGCCACCAGCAGAGCGGTGGACGGTGGCTACACCTTC. It specifies CATSRAVDGGYTF.

The chain uses TRBV21-1 and TRBJ2-5. TRBV21-1 represents a pseudogene. The CDR3 totals 8 residues. The CDR3 coding sequence is TGTGCCAGCAGGACCCAGTACTTC. Translating gives CASRTQYF.

V is TRBV19 and J is TRBJ1-5, with 7 nucleotides matching TRBD1. From germline, CDR1 is LNHDA and CDR2 SQIVND (reference sequence). The junction had 5 bases not matched to a gene; V was cut back by 0 bases and J by 6 bases. The CDR3 has 15 residues. The CDR3 spells CASSIERQGRQPQHF. The CDR3 nucleotides read TGTGCCAGTAGTATAGAAAGACAGGGCCGTCAGCCCCAGCATTTT.

The V gene is TRBV6-5, the J gene TRBJ2-5, with D perhaps matching TRBD2 (5 bases). The V and J ends lost 4 bases and 7 bases respectively, with 7 bases between them. Per germline, CDR1 MNHEY and CDR2 SVGAGI. The CDR3 totals 11 residues. The CDR3: CASSSAGTQYF. The CDR3 DNA follows: TGTGCCAGCAGTTCCGCGGGGACCCAGTACTTC.

In the case of this clone: Different DNA sequences within this sample yield the same CDR3. The CDR3 DNA is TGCAGTGCTAGCCCAGGCAATGAGCAGTTCTTC. This translates into CSASPGNEQFF. The chain couples TRBV20-1 to TRBJ2-1; D remains unclear. The V gene lost 3 bases and the J gene lost 6 bases, with 6 bases spanning the gap. Germline lookup yields CDR1 DFQATT and CDR2 SNEGSKA (reference sequence). The length of the CDR3 is 11 residues.

A note on this clone: The germline gene is not matched at one end of the junction; a read error may be the cause. The V and J genes are TRBV7-2 and TRBJ2-3, with TRBD2 matching 11 bases. This CDR3 region has 16 residues. Germline V gene data show CDR1 as SGHTA and CDR2 as FQGNSA. CDR3 nucleotides: TGTGCCAGCAGCATAGCGGGGGGGCGGGGCACAGATACGCAGTATTTT. This gives the protein CASSIAGGRGTDTQYF.

The chain recombines TRBV14 with TRBJ1-3; 9 positions match TRBD1. This CDR3 spans 15 amino acids. The junction had 2 bases not matched to a gene; V was cut back by 5 bases and J by 0 bases. Germline V CDR1 and CDR2: SGHDN, FVKESK. CDR3 DNA sequence: TGTGCCAGCAGCGGACAGGGGAGCTCTGGAAACACCATATATTTT. Protein sequence: CASSGQGSSGNTIYF.

The J gene is TRBJ1-5, the V gene TRBV6-5; weak D call: TRBD1 (6 bases). The ends were cut back, 10 bases at V and 7 bases at J, with 14 bases in the middle. Germline V gene data show CDR1 as MNHEY and CDR2 as SVGAGI. CDR3 length: 12 residues. In DNA, the CDR3 is TGTGCCATCGGACAGTTCGGGCAGCCCCAGCATTTT. This translates into CAIGQFGQPQHF.

This chain links TRBV7-9 with TRBJ2-3; TRBD2 agrees at 7 bases. Germline-derived CDR1 and CDR2 are SEHNR and FQNEAQ (reference sequence). The junction had 10 bases not matched to a gene; V was cut back by 4 bases and J by 6 bases. This CDR3 has 15 amino acids. The CDR3 DNA follows: TGTGCCAGCAGCTCTCGACGAGCGGGGTTTGATACGCAGTATTTT. Translating gives CASSSRRAGFDTQYF.

In its sample, this clone was seen a few times. Other DNA sequences in the sample encode the same CDR3. This sequence joins TRBV28 and TRBJ1-2; the D gene is possibly TRBD1 (5 bases). In germline, CDR1 is MDHEN, CDR2 SYDVKM. V was cut by 3 bases and J by 5 bases, with 7 bases left in between. The CDR3 has 12 amino acids. The CDR3, as DNA: TGTGCCAGCAGTTTGGGGGGGTATGGCTACACCTTC. Translating gives CASSLGGYGYTF.

The chain links TRBV10-3 to TRBJ2-7; D is ambiguous. Germline CDR1 reads ENHRY; CDR2 reads SYGVKD. The V and J ends lost 0 bases and 0 bases respectively, with 3 bases between them. This CDR3 is built from 13 residues. CDR3 sequence: CAISESVSYEQYF. The CDR3 DNA sequence: TGTGCCATCAGTGAGTCAGTCTCCTACGAGCAGTACTTC.

The gene calls are TRBV29-1 and TRBJ1-2; 8 nucleotides match TRBD1. V lost 1 base and J lost 7; bases outside the gene matches: 8. Per germline, CDR1 SQVTM and CDR2 ANQGSEA. This CDR3 spans 14 amino acids. Here the CDR3 reads CSVEGTGFLSGYTF. The CDR3 nucleotides are TGCAGCGTTGAAGGGACAGGGTTTCTGAGTGGCTACACCTTC.

The rearrangement links TRBV6-5 to TRBJ1-4; 7 nucleotides agree with TRBD1. V trimming: 0 bases; J trimming: 8 bases; junction bases outside the gene matches: 6. The CDR3 is made up of 15 amino acids. CDR1 MNHEY and CDR2 SVGAGI come from the germline V gene. For the CDR3, the DNA is TGTGCCAGCAGTTACTCGGGGACAGTAGGCGAAAAACTGTTTTTT. Translating gives CASSYSGTVGEKLFF.

The rearrangement links TRBV7-2 to TRBJ1-5, with 7 nucleotides matching TRBD1. The CDR3 runs to 16 residues. Germline V gene data show CDR1 as SGHTA and CDR2 as FQGNSA. Trimming cost V 1 base and J 2 bases; bases outside gene matches: 5. CDR3 coding DNA: TGTGCCAGCAGCTTAGGACAGGGTGGGGGCAATCAGCCCCAGCATTTT. Residues: CASSLGQGGGNQPQHF.

The chain recombines TRBV23-1 with TRBJ2-3; TRBD1 matches 11 bases. TRBV23-1 is an ORF, and what it does is uncertain. V lost 8 bases to trimming and J lost 7 bases; unmatched junction nucleotides: 8. This CDR3 region has 14 residues. The CDR3 region is CASWTGGVWNTQYF. The CDR3 nucleotides read TGCGCCAGCTGGACAGGGGGCGTTTGGAATACGCAGTATTTT.

This clone was seen more than once but under ten times. J is TRBJ2-2 and V is TRBV19; weak D call: TRBD2 (6 bases). The CDR3 is 12 amino acids. The V gene's germline CDR1 is LNHDA and CDR2 SQIVND (reference sequence). CDR3 bases: TGTGGCGCCGGAGGGCGCGGCGGGGAGCTGTTTTTT. Protein: CGAGGRGGELFF.

A few counts support this clone. This rearrangement joins TRBV19 to TRBJ1-5; D may be TRBD1 (5 bases). This CDR3 is built from 15 residues. The germline V gene encodes CDR1 LNHDA and CDR2 SQIVND (reference sequence). V was clipped by 5 bases and J by 4 bases, with 15 bases between them. The CDR3 DNA reads TGTGCCAGTAGTGGAGGCCAGGGTGGAAATCAGCCCCAGCATTTT. The encoded protein is CASSGGQGGNQPQHF.

V usage is TRBV30 and J usage is TRBJ2-3, with 10 bases identical to TRBD1. V dropped 1 base and J dropped 6; count of bases not matched to a gene: 4. The V gene's germline CDR1 is GTSNPN and CDR2 SVGIG (reference sequence). This CDR3 is built from 14 residues. CDR3 in amino acids: CAWSAGTGADTQYF. CDR3 in DNA: TGTGCCTGGAGTGCCGGGACAGGGGCTGATACGCAGTATTTT.

V is TRBV6-5 and J is TRBJ1-5, with D possibly matching TRBD1 (6 bases). Trimming pared 7 bases from V and 5 bases from J, leaving 18 bases between. This CDR3 is built from 15 residues. CDR1 and CDR2 from the germline V gene are MNHEY and SVGAGI. The CDR3 reads CASTSLGGADQPQHF. The CDR3 region has the DNA TGTGCCAGCACCTCCTTGGGGGGCGCGGATCAGCCCCAGCATTTT.

CDR3 amino acids: CASRDRYKNIQYF. CDR3 nucleotide sequence: TGTGCCAGCAGGGACAGATACAAAAACATTCAGTACTTC. The chain uses TRBV6-5 and TRBJ2-4, with D possibly matching TRBD1 (6 bases). Germline CDR1 MNHEY, CDR2 SVGAGI. The germline V and J ends were trimmed by 6 bases and 3 bases, with 9 bases remaining between them. The CDR3 is 13 amino acids.

This clone was seen once. This chain uses TRBV14 with TRBJ2-1; D perhaps matches TRBD2 (6 bases). Germline V CDR1 and CDR2: SGHDN, FVKESK. The CDR3 is 17 residues long. V lost 4 bases and J 0 bases, leaving 16 bases between the germline ends. CDR3 residues: CASSPGTFWGSYNEQFF. CDR3 sequence (DNA): TGTGCCAGCAGCCCAGGGACTTTCTGGGGCTCCTACAATGAGCAGTTCTTC.